This entry lists 12 T cell receptor beta chains sequenced from one sample in a study of monozygotic twins with inflammatory bowel disease. TCRdb reanalyzed the 5' RACE reads, giving one entry per CDR3 protein sequence and no DNA. The sample table sets out some 400,000 distinct CDR3 sequences. The sequenced material came from blood. The receptors originated from a human donor with ulcerative colitis or Crohn's disease, or a healthy co-twin of an affected twin (not recorded which).

J is TRBJ2-3 and V is TRBV28; TCRdb proposes TRBD1, but this gene call is untestable without DNA. CDR3 size: 16 residues. CDR1 and CDR2 from the germline V gene are MDHEN and SYDVKM. CDR3 sequence: CASQGVDRVSTDTQYF.

The chain joins TRBV7-6 to TRBJ2-3. The germline V gene has CDR1 SGHVS and CDR2 FNYEAQ. The CDR3 is made up of 13 amino acids. CDR3: CASSLLGADTQYF.

This chain uses TRBV7-2 with TRBJ2-2; TCRdb reports TRBD1, a call that lacks DNA to check it against. Per germline, CDR1 SGHTA and CDR2 FQGNSA. The CDR3 contains 15 residues. This CDR3 is CASRPTGQGTGELFF.

This rearrangement joins TRBV5-1 to TRBJ2-3; TCRdb proposes TRBD2, but this gene call is untestable without DNA. Per germline, CDR1 SGHRS and CDR2 YFSETQ. The length of the CDR3 is 14 residues. The CDR3: CASTGIAGTDTQYF.

This chain joins TRBV6-1 and TRBJ1-1; TCRdb's D call of TRBD1 is untestable without DNA. Germline CDR1 is MNHNS and CDR2 is SASEGT. The CDR3 has 16 amino acids. The CDR3: CASSGDRVVINTEAFF.

J is TRBJ2-2 and V is TRBV10-3; TCRdb selects TRBD2, and the lack of DNA leaves this call unchecked. CDR1 ENHRY and CDR2 SYGVKD come from the germline V gene. The CDR3 is made up of 15 amino acids. CDR3: CAIRPGLHNTGELFF.

The chain employs TRBV11-2 and TRBJ2-7; TCRdb outputs TRBD2, but without DNA this stays unchecked. Germline-derived CDR1 and CDR2 are SGHAT and FQNNGV. The CDR3 has 17 amino acids. The CDR3: CASSSDSGGPSSYEQYF. The full variable domain, its missing parts supplied by reference TRBV11-2 and TRBJ2-7, is EAGVAQSPRYKIIEKRQSVAFWCNPISGHATLYWYQQILGQGPKLLIQFQNNGVVDDSQLPKDRFSAERLKGVDSTLKIQPAKLEDSAVYLCASSSDSGGPSSYEQYFGPGTRLTVT.

V usage is TRBV7-2 and J usage is TRBJ2-3; the D call of TRBD2 rests on TCRdb alone, since no DNA is present to check it. There are 17 residues in the CDR3. Germline V gene sequence: CDR1 SGHTA, CDR2 FQGNSA. CDR3 sequence reads: CASSLLGGGAGTDTQYF.

The chain employs TRBV3-1 and TRBJ2-7; without DNA, the TCRdb call of TRBD1 cannot be checked. The CDR3 is made up of 16 amino acids. From germline, CDR1 is LGHDT and CDR2 YNNKEL (reference sequence). The CDR3 sequence is CASSHIPGQGVSEQYF.

CDR3 residues: CASGGDTGANVLTF. This chain uses TRBV4-1 with TRBJ2-6. Per the germline V gene, CDR1 is MGHRA and CDR2 is YSYEKL. The CDR3 loop spans 14 amino acids.

This chain links TRBV20-1 with TRBJ2-1; TCRdb's D gene call, TRBD1, goes unchecked for lack of DNA. Germline CDR1 reads DFQATT; CDR2 reads SNEGSKA (reference sequence). The CDR3 length is 15 residues. CDR3 loop: CSARGPGGFYNEQFF.

The V gene is TRBV7-8, the J gene TRBJ2-5; without DNA, the TCRdb call of TRBD1 cannot be checked. Germline CDR1 SGHVS, CDR2 FQNEAQ. This CDR3 is 15 amino acids long. CDR3 in amino acids: CASSSGTWYQETQYF.